These 30 T cell receptor beta chains were sequenced from one sample in a study of T cell repertoires in cytomegalovirus infection. TCRdb itself ran the reads through MiXCR, one entry per CDR3 protein. The sample consists of 700,000 to 850,000 distinct CDR3 sequences, 32% of them appearing once. The antigens for these receptors are not known. The sample in question was cultured CD8+ T cells from PBMCs, obtained from culture after CMV antigen stimulation. The source of these receptors is a human donor in good health (CMV status not recorded). Some clones in this sample may be carry-over from other donors' samples.

The rearrangement links TRBV27 to TRBJ1-4; no definite D call. The germline CDR1 and CDR2 sequences are MNHEY and SMNVEV (reference sequence). The CDR3 loop spans 14 amino acids. Trimming cost V 2 bases and J 4 bases, with 8 bases left between them. CDR3 in amino acids: CASSLSSYNEKLFF. The CDR3 DNA reads TGTGCCAGCAGTTTAAGCAGTTATAATGAAAAACTGTTTTTT. The full variable domain, in which reference TRBV27 and TRBJ1-4 provide the parts outside the CDR3, is EAQVTQNPRYLITVTGKKLTVTCSQNMNHEYMSWYRQDPGLGLRQIYYSMNVEVTDKGDVPEGYKVSRKEKRNFPLILESPSPNQTSLYFCASSLSSYNEKLFFGSGTQLSVL.

This clonotype came up many times. V is TRBV7-8 and J is TRBJ2-1, with D unresolved. Trimming cost V 5 bases and J 8 bases, with 13 bases left between them. The CDR3 has 13 amino acids. Germline CDR1 SGHVS, CDR2 FQNEAQ. CDR3 DNA: TGTGCCAGCAGCCCCCACGCAAACTATGAGCAGTTCTTC. Its protein is CASSPHANYEQFF.

This clonotype has only a few counts. The chain links TRBV5-6 to TRBJ1-2, with D perhaps TRBD1 (6 bases). The CDR3 sequence is 14 residues long. Germline CDR1 reads SGHDT; CDR2 reads YYEEEE. Trimming stripped 3 bases from V and 9 bases from J, with 18 bases between. The CDR3 here is CASSSGTGARSYTF. CDR3 nucleotides: TGTGCCAGCAGCTCGGGGACGGGGGCTAGGAGCTACACCTTC. The full variable domain, rest sourced from reference TRBV5-6 and TRBJ1-2, is DAGVTQSPTHLIKTRGQQVTLRCSPKSGHDTVSWYQQALGQGPQFIFQYYEEEERQRGNFPDRFSGHQFPNYSSELNVNALLLGDSALYLCASSSGTGARSYTFGSGTRLTVV.

Note on this clonotype: A read error is possible here, since a much larger clone lies one base away. V and J are TRBV4-1 and TRBJ2-5, with D possibly being TRBD1 (5 bases). CDR1 is MGHRA, CDR2 YSYEKL, per germline. The CDR3 contains 17 residues. V dropped 4 bases and J dropped 8 bases, with 26 bases sitting between them. In nucleotides, the CDR3 is TGCGCCAGCAGCCGATCCATGGAGAGCCGAAGGGGCGATACCCAGTACTTC. This codes for CASSRSMESRRGDTQYF.

This sequence joins TRBV29-1 and TRBJ2-7, with D perhaps being TRBD1 or TRBD2 (5 bases each). V shed 4 bases and J shed 6 bases, with 16 bases lying between them. This CDR3 is built from 13 residues. Germline-derived CDR1 and CDR2 are SQVTM and ANQGSEA. This CDR3 reads CSVGPRGSGEQYF. DNA for the CDR3: TGCAGCGTTGGGCCGAGGGGAAGTGGCGAGCAGTACTTC.

The chain recombines TRBV6-1 with TRBJ2-1, with D uncertain. The CDR3 runs 16 residues. Germline V gene data show CDR1 as MNHNS and CDR2 as SASEGT. The V end lost 6 bases, the J end lost 0 bases, and 15 bases lay between the germline ends. The chain's CDR3 is CASRPQNIRSYNEQFF. CDR3 nucleotide sequence: TGTGCCAGCAGACCCCAAAACATCCGCTCCTACAATGAGCAGTTCTTC.

This clonotype has just a few counts. The chain uses TRBV27 and TRBJ2-3, with a tentative D call TRBD1 (5 bases). Per the germline V gene, CDR1 is MNHEY and CDR2 is SMNVEV (reference sequence). This CDR3 has 15 amino acids. Trimming shortened V by 0 bases and J by 3 bases, and 10 bases separated the two germline ends. This chain's CDR3 is CASSLSAPGTDTQYF. The CDR3 DNA reads as TGTGCCAGCAGTTTATCAGCGCCAGGGACAGATACGCAGTATTTT.

This clonotype has just one count. This chain connects TRBV11-2 to TRBJ2-1; D might be TRBD1 (5 bases). The CDR3 length is 14 residues. From germline, CDR1 is SGHAT and CDR2 FQNNGV. Trimming took 3 bases from V and 4 from J, leaving 10 bases between them. This CDR3 is CASSLDTAYNEQFF. The CDR3 DNA reads as TGTGCCAGCAGCTTGGACACAGCATACAATGAGCAGTTCTTC.

In DNA form, the CDR3 reads TGTGCCAGCATTACAGGGGACAGGGGAGGTACTGAAGCTTTCTTT. This codes for CASITGDRGGTEAFF. The chain has TRBV5-6 and TRBJ1-1; 10 nucleotides align to TRBD1. This CDR3 has 15 residues. V lost 6 bases and J lost 5; bases outside the gene matches: 10. Germline CDR1 SGHDT, CDR2 YYEEEE.

This clonotype has a count of ten or more. V and J are TRBV20-1 and TRBJ2-1, with D maybe TRBD1 (5 bases). The CDR3 contains 12 residues. Germline V CDR1 and CDR2: DFQATT, SNEGSKA (reference sequence). Trimming removed 5 bases from V and 7 bases from J, with 12 bases in between. CDR3 region: CSAEPPGNEQFF. CDR3 bases: TGCAGTGCTGAACCTCCAGGGAATGAGCAGTTCTTC.

This clonotype was counted a few times. This chain uses TRBV9 with TRBJ1-2, with 8 nucleotides matching TRBD1. J gave up 8 bases and V 3 bases, and 21 bases lay outside the gene matches. The CDR3 is made up of 18 amino acids. Germline values: CDR1 SGDLS, CDR2 YYNGEE. For the CDR3, the DNA is TGTGCCAGCAGCGGAAGAACCCGATTTGGGACAGGAGGGAGAGGCTACACCTTC. This encodes CASSGRTRFGTGGRGYTF.

In this sample, this clonotype turned up many times. The CDR3 reads CASSSSGIESEQYV. The CDR3 nucleotides read TGTGCCAGCAGCTCGTCCGGGATTGAGTCCGAGCAGTACGTC. The chain links TRBV7-9 to TRBJ2-7, with D perhaps matching TRBD2 (5 bases). The V gene lost 4 bases and the J gene lost 6 bases, with 16 bases spanning the gap. CDR1 and CDR2 from the germline V gene are SEHNR and FQNEAQ (reference sequence). This CDR3 region has 14 residues.

The chain carries TRBV7-9 and TRBJ2-7; D gene ambiguous. CDR1 is SEHNR, CDR2 FQNEAQ, per germline (reference sequence). V shed 5 bases and J shed 6 bases, with 8 bases lying between them. This CDR3 is built from 11 residues. CDR3 loop: CASSLRIEQYF. The CDR3 DNA sequence: TGTGCCAGCAGCCTACGGATCGAGCAGTACTTC.

As concerns this clonotype: A much larger clone lies one base from this, so it may be a read error. The chain carries TRBV7-6 and TRBJ1-1; 7 bases fit TRBD1. Germline CDR1 reads SGHVS; CDR2 reads FNYEAQ. The CDR3 has 15 residues. The CDR3 reads CVSSWDSERGAEAFF. CDR3 nucleotides: TGTGTCAGCAGCTGGGACAGCGAACGGGGCGCTGAAGCTTTCTTT.

Concerning this clonotype: Mismatch with germline at one junction end may stem from a read error. The J gene is TRBJ2-5, the V gene TRBV12-3 or TRBV12-4; no clear D. There are 14 residues in the CDR3. In DNA, the CDR3 is TGTACCAGCAGTTTTTGGTCTAACCAAGAGACCCAGTACTTC. Residues: CTSSFWSNQETQYF.

The V and J genes are TRBV6-1 and TRBJ2-2; D remains unclear. With 1 base removed from V and 8 bases from J, the gap between germline ends came to 5 bases. The germline V gene has CDR1 MNHNS and CDR2 SASEGT. The CDR3 sequence is 12 residues long. The CDR3 spells CASSEDPGELFF. CDR3 bases: TGTGCCAGCAGTGAAGACCCGGGGGAGCTGTTTTTT.

For the CDR3, the DNA is TGTGCCAGCAGTCCCCGGACAGGGGCCATTGTACCCCTCCACTTT. The encoded protein is CASSPRTGAIVPLHF. This chain uses TRBV27 with TRBJ1-6; TRBD1 matches at 9 bases. Germline loops: CDR1 MNHEY, CDR2 SMNVEV (reference sequence). Trimming cost V 5 bases and J 12 bases; bases outside gene matches: 11. The CDR3 has 15 amino acids.

The chain recombines TRBV19 with TRBJ1-1, with 7 bases identical to TRBD1. This CDR3 contains 17 residues. Germline loops: CDR1 LNHDA, CDR2 SQIVND (reference sequence). Losses at the gene ends were 0 bases for V and 2 bases for J; bases not matched to a gene: 9. CDR3 protein: CASSIDQGVGLNTEAFF. CDR3 nucleotides: TGTGCCAGTAGTATAGACCAGGGGGTCGGGCTTAACACTGAAGCTTTCTTT.

This clonotype was found a few times. The J gene is TRBJ2-1, the V gene TRBV11-1; 11 bases map to TRBD2. Germline CDR1 SGHAT, CDR2 FQDESV (reference sequence). This CDR3 comprises 17 residues. After removal of 1 base from V and 6 bases from J, the junction contained 8 bases not matched to a gene. The CDR3 spells CASSLDGSGGAGNEQFF. CDR3 bases: TGTGCCAGCAGCTTAGACGGTAGCGGGGGGGCGGGCAATGAGCAGTTCTTC.

The chain carries TRBV9 and TRBJ2-3; D remains unclear. Germline V gene sequence: CDR1 SGDLS, CDR2 YYNGEE. Trimming removed 0 bases at V and 3 bases at J, with 14 bases between. The CDR3 spans 16 residues. CDR3 DNA: TGTGCCAGCAGCGTAGGTCTTAGAGAGAGGACAGATACGCAGTATTTT. Residues: CASSVGLRERTDTQYF.

This clonotype was observed a handful of times. Just one base apart from a much larger clone, this may be a read error. The J gene is TRBJ1-1, the V gene TRBV7-6; 11 positions agree with TRBD1. CDR1 is SGHVS and CDR2 is FNYEAQ in the germline V gene. This CDR3 has 17 amino acids. CDR3 sequence: CASTLGDRGEVNTEAFF. CDR3 DNA sequence: TGTGCCAGCACCTTAGGGGACAGGGGGGAAGTTAACACTGAAGCTTTCTTT.

The V gene is TRBV10-3, the J gene TRBJ2-5; maybe TRBD1 (6 bases). The CDR3 totals 16 residues. Deletions cut 0 bases from V and 3 bases from J, with 14 bases between. CDR1 and CDR2 (germline): ENHRY, SYGVKD. As DNA, the CDR3 is TGTGCCATCAGTGAGTCTGTTGACAGGACGAAAGAGACCCAGTACTTC. This translates into CAISESVDRTKETQYF.

Concerning this clonotype itself: A read error may account for a junction end that differs from germline. V and J are TRBV12-3 or TRBV12-4 and TRBJ2-1; D might be TRBD2 (5 bases). This CDR3 has 15 amino acids. The CDR3 loop is CASSPGIATYNKQFF. In DNA, the CDR3 is TGTGCCAGCAGCCCCGGGATAGCCACCTACAATAAGCAGTTCTTC.

This CDR3 reads CASSQDLGVSTEAFF. The CDR3 nucleotides read TGCGCCAGCAGCCAAGATCTGGGTGTGAGCACTGAAGCTTTCTTT. The rearrangement uses TRBV4-3 and TRBJ1-1; D unresolved. The CDR3 covers 15 residues. Trimming stripped 0 bases from V and 4 bases from J, with 12 bases between. Germline V CDR1 and CDR2: LGHNA, YSLEER.

The table lists this clonotype with many counts. The chain uses TRBV7-2 and TRBJ2-2; TRBD2 is a possible D gene (5 bases). Deletions cut 5 bases from V and 4 bases from J, with 11 bases between. This CDR3 has 14 amino acids. Germline V gene data show CDR1 as SGHTA and CDR2 as FQGNSA. DNA of the CDR3: TGTGCCAGCAGCATGCTAGCAGCCACCGGGGAGCTGTTTTTT. This translates into CASSMLAATGELFF.

The chain combines TRBV12-3 or TRBV12-4 with TRBJ2-7; TRBD1 matches at 7 bases. V was clipped by 7 bases and J by 6 bases; unmatched bases: 12. The CDR3 consists of 14 residues. Here the CDR3 reads CASISGDSPFEQYF. The CDR3 nucleotides read TGTGCCAGCATCTCCGGGGACAGTCCGTTCGAGCAGTACTTC.

A few counts support this clonotype. The chain is built from TRBV27 and TRBJ1-4; possible D gene TRBD1, 5 bases. V lost 0 bases to trimming and J lost 7 bases, with 12 bases between them. CDR3 size: 15 residues. Germline V lookup: CDR1 MNHEY, CDR2 SMNVEV (reference sequence). Here the CDR3 DNA reads TGTGCCAGCAGTTTATCGGGGGGAATCGGTGAAAAACTGTTTTTT. This encodes CASSLSGGIGEKLFF.

In nucleotides, the CDR3 is TGTGCCAGTAGTTGGGGCCCCAACGAGCAGTACTTC. This translates into CASSWGPNEQYF. The genes are TRBV19 and TRBJ2-7; possibly TRBD1 for D (5 bases). This CDR3 is 12 amino acids long. Germline loops: CDR1 LNHDA, CDR2 SQIVND (reference sequence). The ends were cut back, 5 bases at V and 5 bases at J, with 10 bases in the middle. The full variable domain, with the rest looked up from reference TRBV19 and TRBJ2-7, is DGGITQSPKYLFRKEGQNVTLSCEQNLNHDAMYWYRQDPGQGLRLIYYSQIVNDFQKGDIAEGYSVSREKKESFPLTVTSAQKNPTAFYLCASSWGPNEQYFGPGTRLTVT.

The DNA of the CDR3 is TGTGCCAGTAAGACAGGCTGGGCTACCCAGGCTACGAACACTGAAGCTTTCTTT. Amino acids: CASKTGWATQATNTEAFF. The V call is TRBV19, the J call TRBJ1-1, with D possibly being TRBD1 (6 bases). Trimming shortened V by 7 bases and J by 1 base, and 25 bases separated the two germline ends. Germline V gene data show CDR1 as LNHDA and CDR2 as SQIVND (reference sequence). The CDR3 loop spans 18 amino acids.

The rearrangement links TRBV12-3 or TRBV12-4 to TRBJ1-2, with 7 bases aligning to TRBD1. Unmatched junction bases numbered 12, after V lost 3 bases and J lost 5 bases. This CDR3 comprises 16 residues. CDR3 amino acids: CASSFMVRQGPYGYTF. Written as DNA, the CDR3 is TGTGCCAGCAGTTTCATGGTGAGACAGGGCCCATATGGCTACACCTTC.